This TCR beta chain emerged from a study of T cell repertoires in cytomegalovirus infection. Study summary: Well-studied HLA-B-restricted epitopes and recently identified HLA-C-restricted epitopes of CMV were both used in the study. Both a matching HLA type and CMV infection were indicated by public TCR beta signatures.

Regarding the study as a whole: Identification of carriers of CMV plus the relevant HLA was performed using cumulative public TCR beta family frequency.

Germline V gene data show CDR1 as MNHEY and CDR2 as SMNVEV (reference sequence). V was shortened by 4 bases and J by 4 bases, with 19 bases between the two germline ends. The CDR3 spans 16 residues. This clonotype was seen a few times. The antigen is not known. TCRdb recomputed calls from the reads with MiXCR, one row per CDR3 protein. Among 550,000 to 850,000 distinct CDR3 sequences listed, around 30% were seen once. This TCR came from a human donor in good health (CMV status not recorded). Some clones in this sample may be carry-over from other donors' samples. The material sequenced was cultured PBMCs, taken from culture after CMV antigen stimulation. The chain uses TRBV27 and TRBJ1-1; no clear D gene. The CDR3 region has the DNA TGTGCCAGCAGTTCGCTAACAGCATCGCATGGCACTGAAGCTTTCTTT. Its protein product is CASSSLTASHGTEAFF.